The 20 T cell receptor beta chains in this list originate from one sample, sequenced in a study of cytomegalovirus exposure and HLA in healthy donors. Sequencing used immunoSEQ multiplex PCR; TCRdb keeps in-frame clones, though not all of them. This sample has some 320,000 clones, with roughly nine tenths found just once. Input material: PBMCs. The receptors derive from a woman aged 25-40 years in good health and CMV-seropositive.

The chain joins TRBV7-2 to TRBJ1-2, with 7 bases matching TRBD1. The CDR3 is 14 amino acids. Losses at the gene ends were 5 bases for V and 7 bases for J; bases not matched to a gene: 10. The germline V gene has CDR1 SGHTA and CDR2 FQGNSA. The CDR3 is CASSPDRVRLGYTF. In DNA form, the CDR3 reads TGTGCCAGCAGCCCCGACAGGGTACGGCTTGGCTACACCTTC. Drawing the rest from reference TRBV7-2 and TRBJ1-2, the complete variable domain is GAGVSQSPSNKVTEKGKDVELRCDPISGHTALYWYRQSLGQGLEFLIYFQGNSAPDKSGLPSDRFSAERTGGSVSTLTIQRTQQEDSAVYLCASSPDRVRLGYTFGSGTRLTVV.

The CDR3: CASSLVGGRFGGYTF. In nucleotides, the CDR3 is TGCGCCAGCAGCTTGGTAGGGGGCCGGTTTGGTGGCTACACCTTC. The chain joins TRBV5-1 to TRBJ1-2; TRBD1 matches at 7 bases. CDR3 size: 15 residues. Germline assignment: CDR1 SGHRS and CDR2 YFSETQ. V gave up 0 bases and J gave up 7 bases; unmatched junction bases: 9.

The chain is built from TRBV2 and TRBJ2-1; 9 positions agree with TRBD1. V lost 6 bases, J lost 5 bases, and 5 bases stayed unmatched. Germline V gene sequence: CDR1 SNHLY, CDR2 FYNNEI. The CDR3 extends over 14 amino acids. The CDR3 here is CASRLDRGNNEQFF. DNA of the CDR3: TGTGCCAGCAGACTCGACAGGGGGAACAATGAGCAGTTCTTC. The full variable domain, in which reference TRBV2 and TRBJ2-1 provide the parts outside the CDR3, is EPEVTQTPSHQVTQMGQEVILRCVPISNHLYFYWYRQILGQKVEFLVSFYNNEISEKSEIFDDQFSVERPDGSNFTLKIRSTKLEDSAMYFCASRLDRGNNEQFFGPGTRLTVL.

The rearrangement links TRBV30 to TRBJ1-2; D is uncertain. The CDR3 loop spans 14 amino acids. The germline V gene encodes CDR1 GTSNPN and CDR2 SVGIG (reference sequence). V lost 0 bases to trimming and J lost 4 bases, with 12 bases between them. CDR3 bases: TGTGCCTGGAGTGTTGGGGTTTTCGGCTATGGCTACACCTTC. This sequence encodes CAWSVGVFGYGYTF.

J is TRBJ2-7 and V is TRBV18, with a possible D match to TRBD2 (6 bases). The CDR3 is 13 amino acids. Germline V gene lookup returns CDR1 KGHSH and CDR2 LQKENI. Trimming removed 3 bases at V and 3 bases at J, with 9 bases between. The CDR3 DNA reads TGTGCCAGCTCACCGGGGGAGGTCTACGAGCAGTACTTC. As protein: CASSPGEVYEQYF.

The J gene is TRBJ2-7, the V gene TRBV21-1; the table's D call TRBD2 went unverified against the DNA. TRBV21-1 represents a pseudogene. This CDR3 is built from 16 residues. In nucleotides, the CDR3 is TGTGCCAGCAGCAAACTTGCTAGCGGGAGTTTCTACGAGCAGTACTTC. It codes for CASSKLASGSFYEQYF.

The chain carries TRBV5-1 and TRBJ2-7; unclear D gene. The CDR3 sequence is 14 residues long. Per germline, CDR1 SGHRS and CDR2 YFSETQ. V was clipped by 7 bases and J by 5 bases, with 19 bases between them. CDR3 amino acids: CASPTSPRLDEQYF. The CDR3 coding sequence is TGCGCCAGCCCAACCAGCCCACGATTAGACGAGCAGTACTTC.

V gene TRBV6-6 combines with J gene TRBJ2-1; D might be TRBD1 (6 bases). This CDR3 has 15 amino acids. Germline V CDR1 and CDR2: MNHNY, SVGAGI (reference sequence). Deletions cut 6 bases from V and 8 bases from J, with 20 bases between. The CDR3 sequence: CASSNRDSLTHEQFF. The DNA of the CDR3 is TGTGCCAGCAGCAACAGGGATTCCCTTACGCATGAGCAGTTCTTC.

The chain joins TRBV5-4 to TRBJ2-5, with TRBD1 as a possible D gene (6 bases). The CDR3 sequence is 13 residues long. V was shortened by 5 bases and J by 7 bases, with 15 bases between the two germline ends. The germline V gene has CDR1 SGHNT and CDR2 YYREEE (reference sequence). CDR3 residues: CASRDSLTGTQYF. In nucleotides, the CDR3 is TGTGCCAGCAGGGACAGCCTAACGGGGACCCAGTACTTC.

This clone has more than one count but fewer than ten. CDR3 residues: CAWSRGGNNQPQHF. CDR3 DNA: TGTGCCTGGAGTCGCGGGGGAAATAATCAGCCCCAGCATTTT. The chain couples TRBV30 to TRBJ1-5; tentatively, D is TRBD1 (5 bases). Per germline, CDR1 GTSNPN and CDR2 SVGIG (reference sequence). This CDR3 region has 14 residues. The V end was cut by 2 bases, the J end by 4 bases, with 12 bases between.

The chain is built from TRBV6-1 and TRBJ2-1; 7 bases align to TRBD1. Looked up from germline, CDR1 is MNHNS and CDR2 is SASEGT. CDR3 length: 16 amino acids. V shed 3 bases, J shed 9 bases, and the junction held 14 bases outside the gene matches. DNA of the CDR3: TGTGCCAGCAGTGAGATAGGTGGGAACAGGGGTACTGAGCAGTTCTTC. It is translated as CASSEIGGNRGTEQFF.

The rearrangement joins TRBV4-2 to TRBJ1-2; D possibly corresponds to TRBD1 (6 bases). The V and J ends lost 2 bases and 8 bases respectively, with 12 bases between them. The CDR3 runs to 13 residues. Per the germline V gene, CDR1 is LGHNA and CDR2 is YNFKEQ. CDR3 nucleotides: TGTGCCAGCAGCCAACCAGGGGCTCGGGGCTACACCTTC. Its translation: CASSQPGARGYTF.

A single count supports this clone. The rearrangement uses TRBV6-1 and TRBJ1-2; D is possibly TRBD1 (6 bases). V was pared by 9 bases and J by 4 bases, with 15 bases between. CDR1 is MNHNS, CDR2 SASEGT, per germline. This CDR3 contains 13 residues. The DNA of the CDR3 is TGTGCCAGTGTCCCGGGGGCCCTCTATGGCTACACCTTC. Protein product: CASVPGALYGYTF.

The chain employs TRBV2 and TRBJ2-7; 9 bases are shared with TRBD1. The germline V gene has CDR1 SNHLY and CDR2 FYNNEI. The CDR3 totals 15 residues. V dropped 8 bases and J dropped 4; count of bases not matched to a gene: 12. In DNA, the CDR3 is TGTGCCAGCGGGGGGAACAGGGGGCTTCCTTACGAGCAGTACTTC. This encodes CASGGNRGLPYEQYF.

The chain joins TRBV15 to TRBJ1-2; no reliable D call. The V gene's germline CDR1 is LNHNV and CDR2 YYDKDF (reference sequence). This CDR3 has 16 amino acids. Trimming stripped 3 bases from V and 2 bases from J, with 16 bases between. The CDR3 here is CATSRIPTEVNYGYTF. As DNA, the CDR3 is TGTGCCACCAGCAGGATACCAACAGAAGTGAACTATGGCTACACCTTC.

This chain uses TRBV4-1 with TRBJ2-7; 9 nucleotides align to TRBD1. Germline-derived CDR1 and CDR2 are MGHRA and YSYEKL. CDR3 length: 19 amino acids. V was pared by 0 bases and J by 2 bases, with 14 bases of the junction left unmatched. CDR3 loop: CASSQDPPTGGRSPYEQYF. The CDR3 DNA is TGCGCCAGCAGCCAAGACCCTCCCACAGGGGGCCGTAGTCCCTACGAGCAGTACTTC.

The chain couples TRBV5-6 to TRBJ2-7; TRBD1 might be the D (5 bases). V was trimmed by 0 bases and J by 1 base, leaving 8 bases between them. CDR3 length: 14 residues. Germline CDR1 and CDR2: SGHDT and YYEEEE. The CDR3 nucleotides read TGTGCCAGCAGCTTGGACAGACAGTCCTACGAGCAGTACTTC. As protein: CASSLDRQSYEQYF.

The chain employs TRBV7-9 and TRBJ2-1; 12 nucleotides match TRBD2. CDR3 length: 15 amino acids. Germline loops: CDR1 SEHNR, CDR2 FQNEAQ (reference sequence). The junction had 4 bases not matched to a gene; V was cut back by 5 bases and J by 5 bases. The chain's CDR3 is CASSRTSGDNNEQFF. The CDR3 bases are TGTGCCAGCAGCCGGACTAGCGGGGATAACAATGAGCAGTTCTTC.

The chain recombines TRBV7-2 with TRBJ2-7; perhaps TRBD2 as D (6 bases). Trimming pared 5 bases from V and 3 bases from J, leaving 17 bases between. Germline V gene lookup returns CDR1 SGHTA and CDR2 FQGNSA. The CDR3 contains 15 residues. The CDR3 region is CASSGGMATYYEQYF. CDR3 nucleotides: TGTGCCAGCAGCGGCGGGATGGCTACGTACTACGAGCAGTACTTC.

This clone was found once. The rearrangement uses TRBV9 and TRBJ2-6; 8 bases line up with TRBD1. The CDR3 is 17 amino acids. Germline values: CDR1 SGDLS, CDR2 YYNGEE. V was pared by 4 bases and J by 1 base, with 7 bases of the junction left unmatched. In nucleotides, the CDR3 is TGTGCCAGCAGCTCGGGACAGGTGCTATCTGGGGCCAACGTCCTGACTTTC. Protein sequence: CASSSGQVLSGANVLTF.